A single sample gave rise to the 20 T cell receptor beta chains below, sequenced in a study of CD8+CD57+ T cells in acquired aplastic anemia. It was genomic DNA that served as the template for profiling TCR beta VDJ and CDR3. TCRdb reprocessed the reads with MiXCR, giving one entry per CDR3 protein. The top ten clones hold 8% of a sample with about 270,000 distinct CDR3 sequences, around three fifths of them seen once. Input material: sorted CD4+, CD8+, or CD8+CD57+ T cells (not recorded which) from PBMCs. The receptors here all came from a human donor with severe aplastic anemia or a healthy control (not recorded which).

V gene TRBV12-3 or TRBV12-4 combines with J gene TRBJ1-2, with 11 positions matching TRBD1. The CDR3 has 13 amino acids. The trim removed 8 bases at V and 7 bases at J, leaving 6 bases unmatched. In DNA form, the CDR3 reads TGTGCCAGCCCAGGACAGGGGGCCTTTGGCTACACCTTC. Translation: CASPGQGAFGYTF.

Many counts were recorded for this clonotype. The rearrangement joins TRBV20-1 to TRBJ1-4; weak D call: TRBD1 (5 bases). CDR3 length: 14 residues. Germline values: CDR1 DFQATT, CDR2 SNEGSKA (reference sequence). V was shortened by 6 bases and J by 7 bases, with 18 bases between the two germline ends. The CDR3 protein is CSALPGTELEKLFF. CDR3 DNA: TGCAGTGCCCTACCCGGGACGGAACTTGAAAAACTGTTTTTT.

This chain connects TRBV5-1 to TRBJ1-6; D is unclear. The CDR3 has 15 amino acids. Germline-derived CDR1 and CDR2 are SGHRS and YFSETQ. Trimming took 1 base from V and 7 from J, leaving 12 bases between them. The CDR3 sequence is CASSLTLAGNSPLHF. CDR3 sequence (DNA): TGCGCCAGCAGCTTGACCCTAGCGGGGAATTCACCCCTCCACTTT.

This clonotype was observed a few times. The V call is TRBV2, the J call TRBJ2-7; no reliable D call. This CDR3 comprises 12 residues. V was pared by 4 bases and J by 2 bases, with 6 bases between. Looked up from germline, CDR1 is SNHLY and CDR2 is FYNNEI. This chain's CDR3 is CASSAGPYEQYF. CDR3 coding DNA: TGTGCCAGCAGTGCAGGTCCCTACGAGCAGTACTTC.

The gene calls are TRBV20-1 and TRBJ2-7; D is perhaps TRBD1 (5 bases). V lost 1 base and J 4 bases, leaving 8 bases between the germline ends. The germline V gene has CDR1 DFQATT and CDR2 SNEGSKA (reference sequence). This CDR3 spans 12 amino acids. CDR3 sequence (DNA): TGCAGTGCTAGAGGTAGACAGTACGAGCAGTACTTC. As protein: CSARGRQYEQYF.

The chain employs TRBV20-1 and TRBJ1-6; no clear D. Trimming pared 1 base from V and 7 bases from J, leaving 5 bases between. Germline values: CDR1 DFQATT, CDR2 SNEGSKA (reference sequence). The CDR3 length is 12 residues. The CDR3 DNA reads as TGCAGTGCTAGAGTCTTAAATTCACCCCTCCACTTT. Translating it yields CSARVLNSPLHF.

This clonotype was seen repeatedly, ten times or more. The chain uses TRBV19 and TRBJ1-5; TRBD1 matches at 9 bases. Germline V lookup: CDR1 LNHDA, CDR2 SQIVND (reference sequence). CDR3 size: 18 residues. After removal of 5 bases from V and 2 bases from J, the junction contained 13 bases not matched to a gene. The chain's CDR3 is CASSFGTGNGGGNQPQHF. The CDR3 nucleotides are TGTGCCAGTAGTTTCGGGACAGGGAATGGGGGCGGCAATCAGCCCCAGCATTTT.

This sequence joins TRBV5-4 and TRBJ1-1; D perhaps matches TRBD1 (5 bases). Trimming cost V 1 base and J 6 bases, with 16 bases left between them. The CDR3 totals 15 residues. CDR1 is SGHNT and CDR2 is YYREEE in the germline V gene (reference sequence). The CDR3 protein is CASSLSGDLGAEAFF. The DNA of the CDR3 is TGTGCCAGCAGCTTGAGTGGGGACCTCGGCGCTGAAGCTTTCTTT.

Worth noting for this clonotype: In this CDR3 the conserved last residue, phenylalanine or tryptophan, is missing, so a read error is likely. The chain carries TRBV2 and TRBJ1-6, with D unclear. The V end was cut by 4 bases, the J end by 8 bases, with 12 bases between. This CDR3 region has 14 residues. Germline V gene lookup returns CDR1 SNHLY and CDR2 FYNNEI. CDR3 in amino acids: CASSVRHRDSPLHL. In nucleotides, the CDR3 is TGTGCCAGCAGTGTGCGGCACCGGGATTCACCCCTCCACCTT.

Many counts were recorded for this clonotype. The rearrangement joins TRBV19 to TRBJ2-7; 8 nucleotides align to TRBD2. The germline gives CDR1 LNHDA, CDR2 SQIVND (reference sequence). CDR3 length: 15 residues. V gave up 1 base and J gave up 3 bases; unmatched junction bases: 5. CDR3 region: CASSIVASGGYEQYF. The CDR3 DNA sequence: TGTGCCAGTAGTATAGTTGCCAGCGGGGGCTACGAGCAGTACTTC. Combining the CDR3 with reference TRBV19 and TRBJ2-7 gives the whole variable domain DGGITQSPKYLFRKEGQNVTLSCEQNLNHDAMYWYRQDPGQGLRLIYYSQIVNDFQKGDIAEGYSVSREKKESFPLTVTSAQKNPTAFYLCASSIVASGGYEQYFGPGTRLTVT.

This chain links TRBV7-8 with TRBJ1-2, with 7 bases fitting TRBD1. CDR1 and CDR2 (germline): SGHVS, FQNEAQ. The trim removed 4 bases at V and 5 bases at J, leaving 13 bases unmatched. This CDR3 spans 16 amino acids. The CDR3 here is CASSSYRGDGAYGYTF. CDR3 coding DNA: TGTGCCAGCAGCTCCTACAGGGGAGATGGCGCTTATGGCTACACCTTC.

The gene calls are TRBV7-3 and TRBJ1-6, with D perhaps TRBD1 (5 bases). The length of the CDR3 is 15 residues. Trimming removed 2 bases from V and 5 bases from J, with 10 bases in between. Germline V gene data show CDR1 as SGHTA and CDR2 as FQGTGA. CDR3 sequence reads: CASSLLGGDNSPLHF. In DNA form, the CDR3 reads TGTGCCAGCAGCTTATTGGGAGGGGATAATTCACCCCTCCACTTT. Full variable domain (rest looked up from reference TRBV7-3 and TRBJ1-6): GAGVSQTPSNKVTEKGKYVELRCDPISGHTALYWYRQSLGQGPEFLIYFQGTGAADDSGLPNDRFFAVRPEGSVSTLKIQRTERGDSAVYLCASSLLGGDNSPLHFGNGTRLTVT.

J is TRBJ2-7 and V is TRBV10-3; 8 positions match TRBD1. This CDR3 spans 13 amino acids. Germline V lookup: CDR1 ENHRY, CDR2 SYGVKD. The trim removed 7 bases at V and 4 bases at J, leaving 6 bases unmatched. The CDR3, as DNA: TGTGCCATCAACACAGGGGGAATGTACGAGCAGTACTTC. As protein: CAINTGGMYEQYF.

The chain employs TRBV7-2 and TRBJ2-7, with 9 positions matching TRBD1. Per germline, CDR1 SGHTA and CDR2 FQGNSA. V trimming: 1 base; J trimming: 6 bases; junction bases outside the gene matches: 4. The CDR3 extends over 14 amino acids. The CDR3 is CASSLDWTGVEQYF. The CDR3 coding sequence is TGTGCCAGCAGCTTAGATTGGACAGGGGTCGAGCAGTACTTC.

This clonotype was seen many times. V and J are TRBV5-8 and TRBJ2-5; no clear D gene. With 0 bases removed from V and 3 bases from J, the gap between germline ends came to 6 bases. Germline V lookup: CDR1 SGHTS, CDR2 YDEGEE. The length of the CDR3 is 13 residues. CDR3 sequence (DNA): TGTGCCAGCAGCTTGGGACGCAAAGAGACCCAGTACTTC. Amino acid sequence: CASSLGRKETQYF.

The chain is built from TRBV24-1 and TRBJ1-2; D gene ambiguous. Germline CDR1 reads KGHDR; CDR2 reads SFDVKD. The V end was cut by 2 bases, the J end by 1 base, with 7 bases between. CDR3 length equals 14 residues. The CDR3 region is CATSDSDGNYGYTF. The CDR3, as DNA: TGTGCCACCAGTGATTCCGACGGTAACTATGGCTACACCTTC.

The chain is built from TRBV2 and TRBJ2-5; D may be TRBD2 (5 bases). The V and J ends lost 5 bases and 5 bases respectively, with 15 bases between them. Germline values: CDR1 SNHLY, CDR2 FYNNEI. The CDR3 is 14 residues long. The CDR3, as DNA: TGTGCCAGCAGTTTCCAGCGGCTCCGGGAGACCCAGTACTTC. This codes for CASSFQRLRETQYF.

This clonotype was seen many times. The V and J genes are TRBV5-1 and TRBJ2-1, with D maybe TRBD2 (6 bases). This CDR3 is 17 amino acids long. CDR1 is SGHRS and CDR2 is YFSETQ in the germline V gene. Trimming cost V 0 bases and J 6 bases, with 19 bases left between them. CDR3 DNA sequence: TGCGCCAGCAGCTTGGGGGGGGTGTCTCCGCTAAGCAATGAGCAGTTCTTC. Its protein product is CASSLGGVSPLSNEQFF.

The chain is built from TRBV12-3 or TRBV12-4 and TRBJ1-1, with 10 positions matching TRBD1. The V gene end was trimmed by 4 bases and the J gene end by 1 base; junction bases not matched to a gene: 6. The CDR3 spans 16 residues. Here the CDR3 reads CASSSLRTGGNTEAFF. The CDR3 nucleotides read TGTGCCAGCAGTTCCCTCCGGACAGGGGGGAACACTGAAGCTTTCTTT.

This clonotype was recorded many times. The CDR3 sequence is CSARDSQGWNTEAFF. The DNA for the CDR3 is TGCAGTGCTAGAGATTCGCAGGGGTGGAACACTGAAGCTTTCTTT. The chain links TRBV20-1 to TRBJ1-1, with D possibly being TRBD1 (6 bases). The V and J ends lost 0 bases and 1 base respectively, with 12 bases between them. In germline, CDR1 is DFQATT, CDR2 SNEGSKA (reference sequence). The CDR3 totals 15 residues.